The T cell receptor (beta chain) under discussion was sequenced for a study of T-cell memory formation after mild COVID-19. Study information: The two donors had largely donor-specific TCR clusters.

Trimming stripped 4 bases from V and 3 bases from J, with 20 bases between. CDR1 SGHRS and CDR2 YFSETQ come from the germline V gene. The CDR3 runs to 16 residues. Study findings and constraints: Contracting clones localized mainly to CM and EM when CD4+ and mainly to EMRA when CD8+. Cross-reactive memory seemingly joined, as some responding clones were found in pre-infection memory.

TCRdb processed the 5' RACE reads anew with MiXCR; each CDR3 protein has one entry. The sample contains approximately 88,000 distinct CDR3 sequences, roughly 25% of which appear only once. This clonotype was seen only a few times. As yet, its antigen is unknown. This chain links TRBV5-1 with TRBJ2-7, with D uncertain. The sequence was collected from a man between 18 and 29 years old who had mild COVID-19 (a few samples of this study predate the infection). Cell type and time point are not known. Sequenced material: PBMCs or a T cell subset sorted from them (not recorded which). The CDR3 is CASSASLRATNYEQYF. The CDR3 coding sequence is TGCGCCAGCAGCGCATCACTCCGGGCTACGAACTACGAGCAGTACTTC.